This TCR beta chain was retrieved from a study of T-cell memory formation after mild COVID-19. Study-level information: Each donor largely had its own TCR clusters.

The CDR3 runs to 17 residues. Germline CDR1 and CDR2: SGHDT and YYEEEE. The V end was cut by 3 bases, the J end by 1 base, with 17 bases between. TCRalpha and TCRbeta libraries used 5'RACE with constant-segment primers and UMIs. TCRdb used MiXCR to reprocess the 5' RACE reads, holding one entry per CDR3 protein. The data contain about 430,000 distinct CDR3 sequences, around 24% of them singletons. This clonotype occurred a few times. Antigen specificity is unknown. Broader study findings: Mainly in CM and EM were contracting CD4+ clones; CD8+ were in EMRA. Some clones that responded turned up in pre-infection memory, which suggests that cross-reactive memory joined in.

The source is an adult woman who had mild COVID-19 (a few samples of this study predate the infection). Cell type and time point are not known. The V gene is TRBV5-6, the J gene TRBJ1-3; D possibly corresponds to TRBD1 (6 bases). Sequencing was performed on PBMCs or a T cell subset sorted from them (not recorded which). The CDR3 DNA reads as TGTGCCAGCAGCTGGACCTCACAGGGTACTTCTGGAAACACCATATATTTT. Its translation is CASSWTSQGTSGNTIYF.